This TCR beta chain came from a study of T cells in Graves' hyperthyroidism and ophthalmopathy. Whole-study findings and limits: Ophthalmopathy was distinguished from stable hyperthyroidism by 13 V-J signatures. Most thyroid clonotypes expanded above 0.001 appeared in blood too.

From RNA transcripts, TCR beta CDR3 regions were amplified. The TCR CDR3 first-round RT-PCR relied on the HTBI primer set. TCRdb re-analysed the multiplex PCR reads in MiXCR, keeping a single row per CDR3 protein. The sample includes 500,000 to 750,000 distinct CDR3 sequences, around 14% of them seen just once. This clonotype came up many times. Its cognate antigen is unknown. V lost 3 bases to trimming and J lost 3 bases, with 14 bases between them. Germline V lookup: CDR1 SNHLY, CDR2 FYNNEI. The CDR3 length is 15 residues. Ophthalmopathy patients showed a Clinical Activity Score of at least 3, NOSPECS grade of at least 4 and duration under 3 months.

Sequenced material: blood. The sequence was collected from a woman aged 18-35 years with Graves' ophthalmopathy. The chain uses TRBV2 and TRBJ1-1; D unclear. CDR3 region: CASSDLGTDDTEAFF. For the CDR3, the DNA is TGTGCCAGCAGTGATTTGGGAACGGATGACACTGAAGCTTTCTTT. The full variable domain, completed using reference TRBV2 and TRBJ1-1, is EPEVTQTPSHQVTQMGQEVILRCVPISNHLYFYWYRQILGQKVEFLVSFYNNEISEKSEIFDDQFSVERPDGSNFTLKIRSTKLEDSAMYFCASSDLGTDDTEAFFGQGTRLTVV.